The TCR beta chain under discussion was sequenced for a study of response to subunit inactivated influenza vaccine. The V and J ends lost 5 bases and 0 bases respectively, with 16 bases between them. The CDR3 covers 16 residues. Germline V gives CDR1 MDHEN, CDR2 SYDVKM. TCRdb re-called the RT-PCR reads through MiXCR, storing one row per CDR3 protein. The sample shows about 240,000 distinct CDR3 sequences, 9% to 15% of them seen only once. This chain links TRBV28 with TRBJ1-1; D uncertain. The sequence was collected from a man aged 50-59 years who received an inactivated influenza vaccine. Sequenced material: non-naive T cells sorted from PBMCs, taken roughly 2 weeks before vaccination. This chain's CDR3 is CASSPPLRRVNTEAFF. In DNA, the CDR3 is TGTGCCAGCAGTCCCCCCCTCAGGCGAGTGAACACTGAAGCTTTCTTT.